One sample yielded the 18 T cell receptor beta chains listed below, sequenced in a study of vaccination and CD4 T cells after COVID-19 (dated by TCRdb to 2021 to 2024). The library was obtained by PCR. Data came from an Illumina iSeq 100. TCRdb took the public reads, trimmed them with fastp at Q25, ran MiXCR for clone calling and kept in-frame beta chains. Identical CDR3 protein sequences are pooled into one entry, listed with their most common genes and DNA. This sample comprises about 20,000 distinct CDR3 sequences, about 60% of them detected only once. The ten largest clones take up 1.1% of the sample. The specimen comprised CD4+ T cells from blood, sampled before SARS-CoV-2 vaccination. Receptors were obtained from a human donor who had recovered from COVID-19.

The chain carries TRBV11-2 and TRBJ1-5; TRBD1 is a possible D gene (5 bases). The germline gives CDR1 SGHAT, CDR2 FQNNGV. The CDR3 has 13 amino acids. V lost 8 bases to trimming and J lost 10 bases, with 18 bases between them. The CDR3 DNA reads TGTGCCAGCGGGCGGGGGATGTCGGAACCCCAGCATTTT. This gives the protein CASGRGMSEPQHF.

This clonotype was observed a handful of times. The rearrangement uses TRBV19 and TRBJ1-2, with a weak D call TRBD1 (5 bases). The CDR3 extends over 14 amino acids. The V gene's germline CDR1 is LNHDA and CDR2 SQIVND (reference sequence). V gave up 10 bases and J gave up 3 bases, with 18 bases separating them. CDR3 coding DNA: TGTGCCACTTACAGGCCCTTCGTAGACTATGGCTACACCTTC. As protein: CATYRPFVDYGYTF.

J is TRBJ2-7 and V is TRBV6-1, with 16 positions matching TRBD2. Trimming took 2 bases from V and 5 from J; bases not matched to a gene: 18. This CDR3 contains 21 residues. Germline lookup yields CDR1 MNHNS and CDR2 SASEGT. The CDR3 sequence is CASSERWGLAGGPIVRDEQYF. CDR3 DNA: TGTGCCAGCAGTGAAAGGTGGGGACTAGCGGGAGGGCCCATAGTACGTGACGAGCAGTACTTC.

This clonotype showed up just a few times. The chain uses TRBV18 and TRBJ1-5, with unresolved D. The germline V and J ends were trimmed by 3 bases and 1 base, with 10 bases remaining between them. The CDR3 length is 15 residues. Germline lookup yields CDR1 KGHSH and CDR2 LQKENI. The CDR3 protein is CASSPDRLSNQPQHF. CDR3 sequence (DNA): TGTGCCAGCTCACCCGATAGACTCAGCAATCAGCCCCAGCATTTT.

The rearrangement joins TRBV20-1 to TRBJ2-2, with D unresolved. Trimming cost V 8 bases and J 6 bases, with 16 bases left between them. Germline values: CDR1 DFQATT, CDR2 SNEGSKA (reference sequence). The CDR3 contains 13 residues. In nucleotides, the CDR3 is TGCAGTCTCGAGAGCGAGGACGCCGGGGAGCTGTTTTTT. This sequence encodes CSLESEDAGELFF.

The rearrangement joins TRBV30 to TRBJ2-7; TRBD2 aligns across 9 bases. Germline CDR1 and CDR2: GTSNPN and SVGIG (reference sequence). The junction had 2 bases not matched to a gene; V was cut back by 2 bases and J by 3 bases. The CDR3 loop spans 13 amino acids. The CDR3 loop is CAWSRLADYEQYF. The CDR3 nucleotides are TGTGCCTGGAGTAGACTAGCGGACTACGAGCAGTACTTC.

This clonotype occurred a few times. The chain has TRBV10-2 and TRBJ2-2; D not certain. The CDR3 runs 13 residues. Germline CDR1 is WSHSY and CDR2 is SAAADI. V shed 6 bases and J shed 3 bases, with 8 bases lying between them. The CDR3 here is CASRKVHTGELFF. The CDR3 region has the DNA TGCGCCAGCAGGAAGGTTCACACCGGGGAGCTGTTTTTT.

J is TRBJ1-1 and V is TRBV30; possible D gene TRBD1, 5 bases. The ends were cut back, 4 bases at V and 4 bases at J, with 10 bases in the middle. From germline, CDR1 is GTSNPN and CDR2 SVGIG (reference sequence). The CDR3 sequence is 12 residues long. The CDR3 here is CAWMRDSTEAFF. The DNA for the CDR3 is TGTGCCTGGATGCGAGACAGCACTGAAGCTTTCTTT. The full variable domain, in which reference TRBV30 and TRBJ1-1 provide the parts outside the CDR3, is SQTIHQWPATLVQPVGSPLSLECTVEGTSNPNLYWYRQAAGRGLQLLFYSVGIGQISSEVPQNLSASRPQDRQFILSSKKLLLSDSGFYLCAWMRDSTEAFFGQGTRLTVV.

The V call is TRBV7-9, the J call TRBJ2-1, with unresolved D. CDR1 and CDR2 from the germline V gene are SEHNR and FQNEAQ (reference sequence). There are 15 residues in the CDR3. Between the trimmed V and J ends, which lost 0 bases and 4 bases, there was a span of 10 bases. CDR3: CASSLAGLGYNEQFF. CDR3 DNA sequence: TGTGCCAGCAGCTTAGCGGGTCTAGGATACAATGAGCAGTTCTTC.

This clonotype appeared a few times. This rearrangement joins TRBV28 to TRBJ1-2, with no clear D. V was clipped by 3 bases and J by 3 bases, with 5 bases between them. CDR3 length: 12 residues. CDR1 is MDHEN and CDR2 is SYDVKM in the germline V gene. The CDR3 DNA reads TGTGCCAGCAGTTTGCGGGACTATGGCTACACCTTC. As protein: CASSLRDYGYTF.

The V gene is TRBV30, the J gene TRBJ2-1, with D possibly matching TRBD1 (6 bases). The V gene lost 2 bases and the J gene lost 5 bases, with 10 bases spanning the gap. CDR1 and CDR2 (germline): GTSNPN, SVGIG (reference sequence). CDR3 length equals 13 residues. CDR3 sequence (DNA): TGTGCCTGGAGTAATAACAGGGACAATGAGCAGTTCTTC. Translated, it gives CAWSNNRDNEQFF.

The chain links TRBV20-1 to TRBJ2-5; 7 nucleotides line up with TRBD2. The CDR3 totals 14 residues. The V and J ends lost 3 bases and 2 bases, in that order; junction bases with no gene match: 6. Germline CDR1 is DFQATT and CDR2 is SNEGSKA (reference sequence). The CDR3 region has the DNA TGCAGTGCTAGGGCGGGAGTGTTACAAGAGACCCAGTACTTC. It specifies CSARAGVLQETQYF.

CDR3: CASSYKGYTGELFF. CDR3 DNA: TGTGCCAGCAGTTACAAGGGTTACACCGGGGAGCTGTTTTTT. The rearrangement joins TRBV6-5 to TRBJ2-2; D is undetermined. CDR1 and CDR2 (germline): MNHEY, SVGAGI. CDR3 length: 14 amino acids. The V and J ends lost 2 bases and 3 bases respectively, with 7 bases between them.

The chain combines TRBV27 with TRBJ2-3; 8 bases map to TRBD2. This CDR3 contains 15 residues. Trimming removed 5 bases from V and 11 bases from J; junction bases left unmatched: 15. Germline lookup yields CDR1 MNHEY and CDR2 SMNVEV (reference sequence). As DNA, the CDR3 is TGTGCCAGCAGTCCCCGGGGGCTAGCGGGCCAGAAGCAGTATTTT. Translated, it gives CASSPRGLAGQKQYF.

The J gene is TRBJ1-1, the V gene TRBV6-1; TRBD1 aligns across 8 bases. CDR3 length: 14 amino acids. Germline loops: CDR1 MNHNS, CDR2 SASEGT. Germline trimming cut 6 bases from V and 3 bases from J; bases unmatched to any gene: 6. The chain's CDR3 is CASSLDRADTEAFF. The DNA for the CDR3 is TGTGCCAGCAGCCTGGACAGGGCTGACACTGAAGCTTTCTTT.

CDR3 region: CASTLNTAGVRETQYF. The CDR3 DNA reads TGTGCCAGCACCCTTAACACTGCTGGAGTGCGGGAGACCCAGTACTTC. V gene TRBV6-1 combines with J gene TRBJ2-5; D is uncertain. The CDR3 is 16 residues long. Germline CDR1 and CDR2: MNHNS and SASEGT. The ends were cut back, 7 bases at V and 5 bases at J, with 23 bases in the middle.

The rearrangement links TRBV6-1 to TRBJ2-7; TRBD2 agrees at 14 bases. Unmatched junction bases numbered 8, after V lost 5 bases and J lost 2 bases. The length of the CDR3 is 17 residues. CDR1 is MNHNS, CDR2 SASEGT, per germline. In nucleotides, the CDR3 is TGTGCCAGCAGTAGAGCCGGGACTAGCGGGAGTGCCTACGAGCAGTACTTC. It is translated as CASSRAGTSGSAYEQYF.

There are a few counts of this clonotype. J is TRBJ1-2 and V is TRBV6-1; weak D call: TRBD1 (6 bases). Trimming shortened V by 6 bases and J by 4 bases, and 18 bases separated the two germline ends. The CDR3 contains 15 residues. Germline CDR1 reads MNHNS; CDR2 reads SASEGT. The CDR3 coding sequence is TGTGCCAGCAGGGCGGACAGACTCTTGAGCTATGGCTACACCTTC. Translated, it gives CASRADRLLSYGYTF.